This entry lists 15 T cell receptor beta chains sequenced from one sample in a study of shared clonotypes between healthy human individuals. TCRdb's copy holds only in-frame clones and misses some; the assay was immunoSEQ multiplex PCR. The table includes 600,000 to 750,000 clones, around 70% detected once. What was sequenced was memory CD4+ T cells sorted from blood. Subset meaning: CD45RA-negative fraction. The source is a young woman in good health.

CDR3 nucleotide sequence: TGTGCCTGGAGTGAAGGTAGTAGCAGGGGAGACACTGAAGCTTTCTTT. Its protein is CAWSEGSSRGDTEAFF. V usage is TRBV30 and J usage is TRBJ1-1; TRBD1 is a possible D gene (6 bases). The germline gives CDR1 GTSNPN, CDR2 SVGIG (reference sequence). CDR3 length: 16 residues. Deletions cut 1 base from V and 3 bases from J, with 18 bases between.

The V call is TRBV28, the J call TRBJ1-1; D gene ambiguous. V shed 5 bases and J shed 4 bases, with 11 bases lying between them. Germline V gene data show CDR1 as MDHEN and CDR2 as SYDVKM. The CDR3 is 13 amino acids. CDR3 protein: CASSPPPPTEAFF. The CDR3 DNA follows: TGTGCCAGCAGTCCCCCACCCCCCACTGAAGCTTTCTTT. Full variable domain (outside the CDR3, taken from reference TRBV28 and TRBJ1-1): DVKVTQSSRYLVKRTGEKVFLECVQDMDHENMFWYRQDPGLGLRLIYFSYDVKMKEKGDIPEGYSVSREKKERFSLILESASTNQTSMYLCASSPPPPTEAFFGQGTRLTVV.

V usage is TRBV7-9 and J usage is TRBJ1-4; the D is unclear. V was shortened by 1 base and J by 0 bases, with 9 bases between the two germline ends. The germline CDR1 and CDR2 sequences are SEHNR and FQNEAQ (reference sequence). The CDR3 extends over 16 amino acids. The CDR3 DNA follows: TGTGCCAGCAGCTTAGTTAGCCAAACAACTAATGAAAAACTGTTTTTT. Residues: CASSLVSQTTNEKLFF.

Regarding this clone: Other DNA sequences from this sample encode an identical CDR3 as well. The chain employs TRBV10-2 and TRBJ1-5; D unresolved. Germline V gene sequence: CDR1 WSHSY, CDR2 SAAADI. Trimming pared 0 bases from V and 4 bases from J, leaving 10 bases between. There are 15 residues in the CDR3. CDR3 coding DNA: TGCGCCAGCAGTGAGTCCGGGGTGGAGAATCAGCCCCAGCATTTT. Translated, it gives CASSESGVENQPQHF.

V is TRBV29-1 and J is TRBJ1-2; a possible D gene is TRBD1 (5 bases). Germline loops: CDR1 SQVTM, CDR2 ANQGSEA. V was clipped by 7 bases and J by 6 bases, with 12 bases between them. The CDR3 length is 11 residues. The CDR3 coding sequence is TGCAGCGCTGGGGGAGGTAATGGCTACACCTTC. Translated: CSAGGGNGYTF.

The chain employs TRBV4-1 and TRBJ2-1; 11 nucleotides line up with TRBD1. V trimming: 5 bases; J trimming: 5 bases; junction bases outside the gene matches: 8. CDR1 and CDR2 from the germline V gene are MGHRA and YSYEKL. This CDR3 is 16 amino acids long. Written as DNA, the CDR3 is TGCGCCAGCAGCGCCCTGGGACAGGGGGGGAACAATGAGCAGTTCTTC. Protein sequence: CASSALGQGGNNEQFF.

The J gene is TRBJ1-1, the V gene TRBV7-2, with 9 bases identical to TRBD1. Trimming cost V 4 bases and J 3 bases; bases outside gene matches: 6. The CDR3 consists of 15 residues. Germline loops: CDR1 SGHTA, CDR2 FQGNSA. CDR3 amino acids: CASSSGTGFYTEAFF. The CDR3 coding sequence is TGTGCCAGCAGCTCGGGGACAGGGTTTTACACTGAAGCTTTCTTT.

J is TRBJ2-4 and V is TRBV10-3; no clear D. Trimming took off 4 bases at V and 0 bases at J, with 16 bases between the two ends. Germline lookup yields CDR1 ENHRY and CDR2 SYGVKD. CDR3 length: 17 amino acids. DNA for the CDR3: TGTGCCATCAGTGCTCTTCGACCCGGCCAAGCCAAAAACATTCAGTACTTC. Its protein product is CAISALRPGQAKNIQYF.

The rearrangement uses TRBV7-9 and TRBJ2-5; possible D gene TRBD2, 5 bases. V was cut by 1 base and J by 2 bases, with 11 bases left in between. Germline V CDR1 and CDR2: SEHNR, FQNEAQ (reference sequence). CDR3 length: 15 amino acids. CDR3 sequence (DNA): TGTGCCAGCAGCTTAGAACTAGTTGTACAAGAGACCCAGTACTTC. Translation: CASSLELVVQETQYF.

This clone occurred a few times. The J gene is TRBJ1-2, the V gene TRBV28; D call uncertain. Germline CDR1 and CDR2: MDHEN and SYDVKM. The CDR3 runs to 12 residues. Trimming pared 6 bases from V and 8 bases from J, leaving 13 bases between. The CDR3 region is CASREEDSGYTF. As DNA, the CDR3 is TGTGCCAGCAGGGAGGAGGACTCCGGCTACACCTTC.

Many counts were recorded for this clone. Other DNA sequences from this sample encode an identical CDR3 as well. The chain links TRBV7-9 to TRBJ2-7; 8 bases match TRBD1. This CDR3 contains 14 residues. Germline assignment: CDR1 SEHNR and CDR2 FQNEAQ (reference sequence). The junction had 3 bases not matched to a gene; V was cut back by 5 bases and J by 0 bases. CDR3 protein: CASSQQGDSYEQYF. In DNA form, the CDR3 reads TGTGCCAGCAGCCAACAGGGGGACTCCTACGAGCAGTACTTC. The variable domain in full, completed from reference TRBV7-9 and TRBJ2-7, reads DTGVSQNPRHKITKRGQNVTFRCDPISEHNRLYWYRQTLGQGPEFLTYFQNEAQLEKSRLLSDRFSAERPKGSFSTLEIQRTEQGDSAMYLCASSQQGDSYEQYFGPGTRLTVT.

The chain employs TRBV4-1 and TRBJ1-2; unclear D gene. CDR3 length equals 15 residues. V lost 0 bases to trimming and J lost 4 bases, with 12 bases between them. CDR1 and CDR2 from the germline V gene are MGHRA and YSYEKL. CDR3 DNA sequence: TGCGCCAGCAGCCAAGACCGGGCTGCTGCCTATGGCTACACCTTC. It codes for CASSQDRAAAYGYTF.

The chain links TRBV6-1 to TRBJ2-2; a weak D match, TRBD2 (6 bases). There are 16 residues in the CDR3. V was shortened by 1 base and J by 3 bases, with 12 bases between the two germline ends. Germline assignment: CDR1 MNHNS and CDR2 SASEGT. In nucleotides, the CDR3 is TGTGCCAGCAGTGAAGGCATGGGAGGATACACCGGGGAGCTGTTTTTT. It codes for CASSEGMGGYTGELFF.

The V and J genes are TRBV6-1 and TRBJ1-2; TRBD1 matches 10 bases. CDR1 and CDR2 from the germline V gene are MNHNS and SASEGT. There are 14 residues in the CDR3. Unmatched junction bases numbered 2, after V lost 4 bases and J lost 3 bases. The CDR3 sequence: CASSGQGAYYGYTF. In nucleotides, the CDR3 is TGTGCCAGCAGTGGACAGGGGGCCTACTATGGCTACACCTTC.

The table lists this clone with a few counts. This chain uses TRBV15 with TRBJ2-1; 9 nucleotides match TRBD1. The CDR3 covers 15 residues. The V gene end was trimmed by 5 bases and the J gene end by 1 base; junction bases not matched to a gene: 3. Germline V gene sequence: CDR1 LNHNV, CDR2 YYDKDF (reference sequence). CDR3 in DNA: TGTGCCACCAGCCAAGACAGGGGGTCCTACAATGAGCAGTTCTTC. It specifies CATSQDRGSYNEQFF.